Listed below are T cell receptor beta chains from one sample, sequenced in a study of cytomegalovirus exposure and HLA in healthy donors. TCRdb's copy holds only in-frame clones and misses some; the assay was immunoSEQ multiplex PCR. This specimen shows about 130,000 clones; the ten leading clones hold about 2.3%. The specimen sequenced was PBMCs. These receptors were obtained from a man aged 35-49 years in good health and CMV-seronegative. Both conserved end residues are trimmed from each CDR3.

j_gene | v_gene | CDR3aa
TRBJ2-4 | TRBV4-1 | ASSQLTSAAKNIQY
TRBJ1-1 | TRBV18 | ASSWAQGMEAF
TRBJ2-5 | TRBV7-6 | ASSSTGQGETQY
TRBJ2-4 | TRBV6-1 | ASTEGSGVYY
TRBJ2-3 | TRBV7-3 | ASSLLAGARGTQY
TRBJ2-7 | TRBV5-1 | ASSLEGGGASLEQY
TRBJ2-1 | TRBV9 | ASSVEELLPGEQF
TRBJ1-1 | TRBV11-3 | ASSRQGWDTEAF
TRBJ2-7 | TRBV6-5 | ASSYSQQSPAYEQY
TRBJ1-4 | TRBV18 | ASSPGTRGWTNEKLF
TRBJ1-2 | TRBV6-1 | ASSEAGPLYYGYT
TRBJ2-1 | TRBV30 | AWYKGRDEQF
TRBJ1-2 | TRBV4-3 | ASSQDLGPYGYT
TRBJ2-1 | TRBV10-3 | AITPGLAGGPSFYNEQF
TRBJ1-1 | TRBV30 | AWSSQGGTEAF
TRBJ2-1 | TRBV5-1 | ASSSGLAGTSYNEQF
TRBJ1-1 | TRBV29-1 | SVDQGGTEAF
TRBJ2-2 | TRBV5-4 | ASSSLAGKDNAGELF
TRBJ2-1 | TRBV12-1 | ASSFERGLAGVGPYNEQF
TRBJ1-2 | TRBV5-1 | ASRLDPIYGYT
TRBJ2-7 | TRBV27 | ASSYKQGRSEQY
TRBJ2-3 | TRBV25-1 | ASQQGAVYTQY
TRBJ2-5 | TRBV7-9 | ASSQTDRQGRETQY
TRBJ2-7 | TRBV7-9 | ASSLHAGTHYEQY
TRBJ1-1 | TRBV5-4 | ASSTGQGRATEAF
TRBJ2-2 | TRBV29-1 | SALLRTSGSRYKRSNTGELF
TRBJ2-7 | TRBV27 | ASSPGSYEQY
TRBJ1-1 | TRBV9 | ASSVEPGFTEAF
TRBJ1-1 | TRBV5-1 | ASTPDGQNTEAF
TRBJ2-1 | TRBV18 | ASSPPRTLTNNEQF
TRBJ2-7 | TRBV19 | ASSIEGGYEQY
TRBJ2-7 | TRBV5-4 | ASSLAPPGLAGPYEQY
TRBJ2-1 | TRBV19 | ASSIVGTGAYNEQF
TRBJ1-1 | TRBV28 | ASSLRQMNTEAF
TRBJ2-7 | TRBV7-2 | ASSTGGGPYEQY
TRBJ2-5 | TRBV28 | ASSRSSGRTQY
TRBJ1-1 | TRBV7-9 | ASSLRYGGLAEAF
TRBJ2-5 | TRBV11-3 | ASSTAGGQLGTQY
TRBJ1-2 | TRBV5-1 | ASSAPGTGPSYGYT
TRBJ1-1 | TRBV10-3 | ATSGGIPNTEAF
TRBJ1-4 | TRBV4-2 | ASSQEGGTNEKLF
TRBJ1-1 | TRBV5-1 | ASSFVAGEAF
TRBJ2-1 | TRBV5-6 | ASSTGLNLEQF
TRBJ1-6 | TRBV18 | ASSPPGQGGNSPLH
TRBJ1-1 | TRBV11-3 | ASSSWDSMNTEAF
TRBJ1-2 | TRBV7-9 | ASSSGSGSNYGYT
TRBJ1-1 | TRBV13 | ASSSRQGVNTEAF
TRBJ2-5 | TRBV6-1 | ASTSLQETQY
TRBJ2-1 | TRBV4-1 | ASSQDISDEQF
TRBJ2-7 | TRBV11-1 | ASSLSFNGEQY
TRBJ1-1 | TRBV2 | ASGNSPGNDAGAF